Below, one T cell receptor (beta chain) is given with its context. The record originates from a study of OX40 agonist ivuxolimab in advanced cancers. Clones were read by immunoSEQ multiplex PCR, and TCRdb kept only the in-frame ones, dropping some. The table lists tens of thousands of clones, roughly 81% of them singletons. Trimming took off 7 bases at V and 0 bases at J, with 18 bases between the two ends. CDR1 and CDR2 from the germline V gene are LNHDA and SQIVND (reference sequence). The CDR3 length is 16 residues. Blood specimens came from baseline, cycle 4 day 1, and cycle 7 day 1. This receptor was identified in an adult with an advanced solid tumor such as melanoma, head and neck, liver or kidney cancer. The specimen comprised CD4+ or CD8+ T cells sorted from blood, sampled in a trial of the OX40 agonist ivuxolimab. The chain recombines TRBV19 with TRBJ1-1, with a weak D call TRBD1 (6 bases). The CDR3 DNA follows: TGTGCCAGTATTATCGCCGTCGGGGGCCTGAACACTGAAGCTTTCTTT. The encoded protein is CASIIAVGGLNTEAFF.